Listed here are 29 T cell receptor beta chains from one sample, sequenced in a study of glioma-infiltrating T cells. Using RNA template, CDR3s of TCR alpha and beta were amplified with iRepertoire arm-PCR. Each CDR3 protein is one row after TCRdb ran MiXCR on the multiplex PCR reads. The data show tens of thousands of distinct CDR3 sequences, 20% to 25% seen once. The source material was glioma tissue, nonneoplastic brain tissue, or PBMCs (not recorded which). The receptors were sampled from a human donor with low-grade glioma or glioblastoma, undergoing nonglioma brain surgery, or in good health (not recorded which).

In DNA form, the CDR3 reads TGCGCCAGCCGCCCGAAAGGGCAGTTTCGCAATCAGCCCCAGCATTTT. It specifies CASRPKGQFRNQPQHF. This chain uses TRBV4-1 with TRBJ1-5; D uncertain. Germline values: CDR1 MGHRA, CDR2 YSYEKL. Trimming took off 8 bases at V and 2 bases at J, with 19 bases between the two ends. The CDR3 consists of 16 residues.

The chain joins TRBV2 to TRBJ2-1, with D tentatively TRBD1 (5 bases). V shed 6 bases and J shed 9 bases, with 15 bases lying between them. From germline, CDR1 is SNHLY and CDR2 FYNNEI. The CDR3 consists of 13 residues. DNA of the CDR3: TGTGCCAGCAGAGCCACGGAGCAGGGTGAGCAGTTCTTC. This codes for CASRATEQGEQFF.

This clonotype has a handful of counts. The chain has TRBV19 and TRBJ1-6; D might be TRBD1 (6 bases). CDR3 length: 16 residues. Germline V gene data show CDR1 as LNHDA and CDR2 as SQIVND (reference sequence). Trimming removed 5 bases from V and 10 bases from J, with 21 bases in between. In DNA, the CDR3 is TGTGCCAGTAGTCCTAGAAGGCAGGGGCGTAAATCACCCCTCCACTTT. Protein sequence: CASSPRRQGRKSPLHF.

This clonotype was found many times. V gene TRBV20-1 combines with J gene TRBJ2-4, with 8 bases matching TRBD2. V lost 1 base and J lost 2; bases outside the gene matches: 4. Germline lookup yields CDR1 DFQATT and CDR2 SNEGSKA (reference sequence). The CDR3 is made up of 15 amino acids. CDR3 sequence: CSARALADSKNIQYF. Here the CDR3 DNA reads TGCAGTGCTAGAGCACTAGCGGACTCCAAAAACATTCAGTACTTC.

This chain uses TRBV19 with TRBJ1-1, with D possibly TRBD1 on 5 matching bases. V lost 3 bases and J 0 bases, leaving 8 bases between the germline ends. Germline V gene lookup returns CDR1 LNHDA and CDR2 SQIVND (reference sequence). This CDR3 comprises 14 residues. CDR3 sequence (DNA): TGTGCCAGTAGTATTTACAGGATGAACACTGAAGCTTTCTTT. Translated: CASSIYRMNTEAFF.

J is TRBJ1-3 and V is TRBV12-3 or TRBV12-4; D is undetermined. This CDR3 comprises 14 residues. The V and J ends lost 6 bases and 3 bases respectively, with 12 bases between them. CDR3 nucleotides: TGTGCCAGCAGCCCCAAAAGGCGTGGAAACACCATATATTTT. It codes for CASSPKRRGNTIYF.

This clonotype was found many times. The chain links TRBV29-1 to TRBJ2-1; 8 bases are a match to TRBD1. The CDR3 is made up of 12 amino acids. V shed 4 bases, J shed 8 bases, and the junction held 4 bases outside the gene matches. Germline CDR1 reads SQVTM; CDR2 reads ANQGSEA. The CDR3 loop reads CSVVAGGDEQFF. The CDR3 coding sequence is TGCAGCGTTGTCGCAGGGGGCGATGAGCAGTTCTTC.

This clonotype appeared many times. This chain's CDR3 is CASSLDRRQETQYF. Here the CDR3 DNA reads TGTGCCAGCAGCTTGGACCGCCGCCAAGAGACCCAGTACTTC. The chain links TRBV6-1 to TRBJ2-5; unclear D gene. Germline V CDR1 and CDR2: MNHNS, SASEGT. Deletions cut 6 bases from V and 1 base from J, with 12 bases between. The CDR3 totals 14 residues.

V usage is TRBV19 and J usage is TRBJ2-7; TRBD2 aligns across 9 bases. The CDR3 runs to 15 residues. The junction had 9 bases not matched to a gene; V was cut back by 4 bases and J by 5 bases. The germline V gene has CDR1 LNHDA and CDR2 SQIVND (reference sequence). CDR3 coding DNA: TGTGCCAGTAGTACCCTAGCGGGAACCGGTAACGAGCAGTACTTC. It specifies CASSTLAGTGNEQYF.

The sample holds one count of this clonotype. This CDR3 reads CASSFDRGNEQFF. CDR3 nucleotide sequence: TGTGCCAGCAGCTTTGACAGGGGGAATGAGCAGTTCTTC. This sequence joins TRBV7-9 and TRBJ2-1; 9 nucleotides agree with TRBD1. Germline CDR1 is SEHNR and CDR2 is FQNEAQ (reference sequence). CDR3 length: 13 residues. J lost 7 bases, V lost 3 bases, and 1 base had no gene match.

The table lists this clonotype with many counts. V is TRBV20-1 and J is TRBJ1-5; possibly TRBD1 for D (5 bases). V was cut by 5 bases and J by 0 bases, with 11 bases left in between. There are 14 residues in the CDR3. The germline V gene has CDR1 DFQATT and CDR2 SNEGSKA (reference sequence). The DNA for the CDR3 is TGCAGTGCTTCGACAGCTTCTAGCAATCAGCCCCAGCATTTT. Translation: CSASTASSNQPQHF.

The chain has TRBV7-2 and TRBJ2-3; perhaps TRBD2 as D (6 bases). CDR3 length: 17 amino acids. In germline, CDR1 is SGHTA, CDR2 FQGNSA. Trimming took 5 bases from V and 2 from J, leaving 20 bases between them. Here the CDR3 reads CASSSWTIGGATDTQYF. As DNA, the CDR3 is TGTGCCAGCAGCAGCTGGACTATCGGGGGTGCCACAGATACGCAGTATTTT.

This clonotype was counted a few times. The rearrangement links TRBV4-2 to TRBJ1-1, with D unresolved. From germline, CDR1 is LGHNA and CDR2 YNFKEQ. The V end was cut by 1 base, the J end by 5 bases, with 11 bases between. The CDR3 has 14 residues. CDR3: CASSQGGGVTEAFF. The CDR3 nucleotides are TGTGCCAGCAGCCAAGGCGGCGGCGTAACTGAAGCTTTCTTT.

This clonotype was observed many times. The genes are TRBV28 and TRBJ2-1, with 8 bases matching TRBD2. Unmatched junction bases numbered 10, after V lost 8 bases and J lost 1 base. The CDR3 contains 16 residues. Germline V CDR1 and CDR2: MDHEN, SYDVKM. CDR3 sequence reads: CASLPGGGSSYNEQFF. The CDR3 coding sequence is TGTGCCAGCCTCCCGGGAGGGGGGAGTTCCTACAATGAGCAGTTCTTC.

At least ten counts were recorded for this clonotype. This rearrangement joins TRBV10-3 to TRBJ2-7; D is perhaps TRBD1 (6 bases). The V and J ends lost 10 bases and 0 bases respectively, with 13 bases between them. The CDR3 totals 13 residues. The germline CDR1 and CDR2 sequences are ENHRY and SYGVKD. For the CDR3, the DNA is TGTGCCACAGGACAGTCAAGCTCCTACGAGCAGTACTTC. Its protein product is CATGQSSSYEQYF.

The table lists this clonotype with many counts. The chain carries TRBV20-1 and TRBJ1-5; maybe TRBD1 (6 bases). Trimming cost V 5 bases and J 0 bases, with 11 bases left between them. Germline V gene lookup returns CDR1 DFQATT and CDR2 SNEGSKA (reference sequence). The CDR3 is 14 residues long. The CDR3 bases are TGCAGTGCTGTGACACAGGGTAGCAATCAGCCCCAGCATTTT. Its translation: CSAVTQGSNQPQHF.

In this sample, this clonotype turned up a few times. The J gene is TRBJ1-1, the V gene TRBV12-3 or TRBV12-4, with 9 positions matching TRBD1. Losses at the gene ends were 7 bases for V and 10 bases for J; bases not matched to a gene: 10. The CDR3 is made up of 13 amino acids. The CDR3 protein is CASTLRTGGVAFF. CDR3 bases: TGTGCCAGCACTCTTAGAACAGGGGGCGTAGCTTTCTTT.

This clonotype showed up many times. The genes are TRBV20-1 and TRBJ1-4; the D is unclear. This CDR3 is built from 15 residues. Germline V lookup: CDR1 DFQATT, CDR2 SNEGSKA (reference sequence). Trimming left V 1 base short and J 5 bases short, with 14 bases between. CDR3 protein: CSARVMAVRNEKLFF. The CDR3, as DNA: TGCAGTGCTAGAGTTATGGCGGTGAGGAATGAAAAACTGTTTTTT.

The rearrangement links TRBV4-1 to TRBJ2-7, with D tentatively TRBD1 or TRBD2 (5 bases each). Germline-derived CDR1 and CDR2 are MGHRA and YSYEKL. The ends were cut back, 4 bases at V and 6 bases at J, with 13 bases in the middle. This CDR3 spans 13 amino acids. The CDR3 DNA is TGCGCCAGCAGCCGCTACGGGACCATCGAGCAGTACTTC. This sequence encodes CASSRYGTIEQYF.

This clonotype was observed a few times. This chain connects TRBV12-3 or TRBV12-4 to TRBJ1-3; 9 bases align to TRBD1. The CDR3 length is 20 residues. J was trimmed by 0 bases and V by 6 bases; bases with no gene match: 18. This CDR3 reads CASSPRGQGFTSSSGNTIYF. CDR3 DNA: TGTGCCAGCAGCCCTAGGGGACAGGGCTTCACTAGCAGCTCTGGAAACACCATATATTTT.

V is TRBV5-1 and J is TRBJ2-7, with 15 bases matching TRBD2. CDR1 is SGHRS, CDR2 YFSETQ, per germline. This CDR3 has 18 amino acids. Losses at the gene ends were 1 base for V and 1 base for J; bases not matched to a gene: 6. CDR3 loop: CASSLWGLAGGGSYEQYF. In DNA form, the CDR3 reads TGCGCCAGCAGCTTGTGGGGACTAGCGGGAGGAGGTTCCTACGAGCAGTACTTC.

Ten or more counts support this clonotype. V is TRBV6-1 and J is TRBJ1-6; TRBD1 matches 9 bases. The germline V gene encodes CDR1 MNHNS and CDR2 SASEGT. The CDR3 consists of 14 residues. J lost 11 bases, V lost 3 bases, and 5 bases had no gene match. The chain's CDR3 is CASSEGTGSPPLHF. The CDR3 DNA reads as TGTGCCAGCAGTGAGGGGACAGGGAGTCCACCCCTCCACTTT.

Regarding this clonotype: This clone may be a read error of a much larger clone one base away. The gene calls are TRBV7-9 and TRBJ1-1; weak D call: TRBD1 (6 bases). The CDR3 contains 15 residues. Germline V CDR1 and CDR2: SEHNR, FQNEAQ (reference sequence). For the CDR3, the DNA is TGTGCCGGCAGCTTAACAGGGAACCTGAACACTGAAGCTTTCTTT. Translated, it gives CAGSLTGNLNTEAFF.

In nucleotides, the CDR3 is TGTGCCAGCAGAGTGACACCCGACGGTGAAGCTTTCTTT. It translates to CASRVTPDGEAFF. This chain connects TRBV9 to TRBJ1-1; D remains ambiguous. CDR1 is SGDLS, CDR2 YYNGEE, per germline. V gave up 5 bases and J gave up 7 bases, with 15 bases separating them. CDR3 length: 13 residues.

This clonotype has ten or more counts. The chain uses TRBV6-6 and TRBJ1-3, with 7 bases that match TRBD1. The CDR3 spans 15 residues. Germline CDR1 and CDR2: MNHNY and SVGAGI (reference sequence). Losses at the gene ends were 0 bases for V and 5 bases for J; bases not matched to a gene: 4. The CDR3 region has the DNA TGTGCCAGCAGTTACTCGAAAGGGGGCCGAAACACCATATATTTT. This sequence encodes CASSYSKGGRNTIYF.

The chain recombines TRBV29-1 with TRBJ2-2; 14 bases are a match to TRBD2. Germline CDR1 is SQVTM and CDR2 is ANQGSEA. The CDR3 loop spans 14 amino acids. Germline trimming cut 6 bases from V and 5 bases from J; bases unmatched to any gene: 2. CDR3: CSVGLAGGTGELFF. The CDR3 DNA is TGCAGCGTAGGACTAGCGGGGGGAACCGGGGAGCTGTTTTTT.

As for this clonotype: A much bigger clone sits one base away, suggesting this may be a read error. This chain connects TRBV6-1 to TRBJ1-1; weak D call: TRBD1 (5 bases). The CDR3 runs 17 residues. Per the germline V gene, CDR1 is MNHNS and CDR2 is SASEGT. The CDR3 loop reads CVSSAGVWAQMNTEAFF. CDR3 DNA sequence: TGTGTCAGCAGTGCGGGGGTTTGGGCCCAGATGAACACTGAAGCTTTCTTT.

This clonotype has a handful of counts. The chain combines TRBV29-1 with TRBJ1-1, with D tentatively TRBD1 (6 bases). Germline V gene data show CDR1 as SQVTM and CDR2 as ANQGSEA. V was cut by 5 bases and J by 1 base, with 11 bases left in between. CDR3 length: 13 residues. DNA of the CDR3: TGCAGCGTTAGGGGACACCCGAACACTGAAGCTTTCTTT. Translating gives CSVRGHPNTEAFF.

The table lists this clonotype with many counts. This chain connects TRBV7-6 to TRBJ2-5; D unresolved. The CDR3 contains 15 residues. The V and J ends lost 0 bases and 3 bases respectively, with 11 bases between them. Per germline, CDR1 SGHVS and CDR2 FNYEAQ. The CDR3 sequence is CASSLARGVKETQYF. For the CDR3, the DNA is TGTGCCAGCAGCTTAGCGCGAGGAGTCAAAGAGACCCAGTACTTC.